This TCR beta chain was identified in a study of beta chain features in type 1 diabetes. Study overall: No patient-donor differences in age, gender, total cells or subset yield.

This clone showed up many times. As yet, its antigen is unknown. Additional DNA sequences in this sample encode the identical CDR3. Sequenced material consisted of expressed TCRB transcripts (all of the isolated RNA was reverse transcribed). Produced via immunoSEQ multiplex PCR; TCRdb's table is partial and in-frame only. The data show about 240,000 clones, with less than 35% seen just once and around 4% held by the top ten. Study conclusions and caveats: Within patients, naive, central memory and Treg TCRB repertoires seemed more similar than within healthy donors.

CDR3 length: 15 residues. V lost 5 bases to trimming and J lost 6 bases; unmatched junction nucleotides: 6. CDR1 MDHEN and CDR2 SYDVKM come from the germline V gene. Sequences were obtained from central memory CD4+ T cells from blood. This rearrangement joins TRBV28 to TRBJ2-1; 11 bases line up with TRBD2. This sequence was found in a man aged 25 to 40 in good health. This chain's CDR3 is CASSALAGGRNEQFF. The CDR3 nucleotides read TGTGCCAGCAGTGCCCTAGCGGGAGGACGCAATGAGCAGTTCTTC.